Listed below are T cell receptor beta chains from one sample, sequenced in a study of shared clonotypes between healthy human individuals. The data were produced by immunoSEQ multiplex PCR, yet TCRdb's version contains in-frame clones alone and is incomplete. The data hold some 2.1 million clones, with roughly 94% observed a single time. The sample consisted of naive CD4+ T cells sorted from blood. All receptors come from a man aged 18 to 30 in good health. Both conserved end residues are part of each CDR3. Fields, in order: clone size, V gene, D gene, J gene, CDR3 protein, CDR3 DNA. A D gene is named only where the DNA matches it firmly. Only part of the rows carry a size: once, few, many, or a class if the clone is expanded.

clone size: NA; V gene: TRBV2; D gene: NA; J gene: TRBJ1-4; CDR3 protein: CASRKGPYEKLFF; CDR3 DNA: TGTGCCAGCAGGAAGGGCCCCTATGAAAAACTGTTTTTT
clone size: NA; V gene: TRBV2; D gene: NA; J gene: TRBJ2-5; CDR3 protein: CASSDLALGRETQYF; CDR3 DNA: TGTGCCAGCAGTGACCTGGCTCTGGGCCGGGAGACCCAGTACTTC
clone size: NA; V gene: TRBV15; D gene: TRBD1; J gene: TRBJ1-2; CDR3 protein: CATSRGRTGEGYGYTF; CDR3 DNA: TGTGCCACCAGCAGAGGAAGGACAGGGGAAGGCTATGGCTACACCTTC
clone size: NA; V gene: TRBV2; D gene: NA; J gene: TRBJ2-7; CDR3 protein: CASSEPPMSEQYF; CDR3 DNA: TGTGCCAGCAGTGAACCCCCCATGAGCGAGCAGTACTTC
clone size: NA; V gene: TRBV7-9; D gene: TRBD2; J gene: TRBJ2-1; CDR3 protein: CASSPRTSGGPSYNEQFF; CDR3 DNA: TGTGCCAGCAGTCCTCGGACTAGCGGAGGGCCCTCCTACAATGAGCAGTTCTTC
clone size: NA; V gene: TRBV7-9; D gene: TRBD1; J gene: TRBJ1-2; CDR3 protein: CASSLGDREGYGYTF; CDR3 DNA: TGTGCCAGCAGCTTGGGAGACAGGGAGGGGTATGGCTACACCTTC
clone size: NA; V gene: TRBV7-6; D gene: TRBD2; J gene: TRBJ2-5; CDR3 protein: CASSLVFSGAGGETQYF; CDR3 DNA: TGTGCCAGCAGCTTAGTGTTTAGCGGAGCGGGGGGAGAGACCCAGTACTTC
clone size: NA; V gene: TRBV28; D gene: NA; J gene: TRBJ2-7; CDR3 protein: CASSFKSYEQYF; CDR3 DNA: TGTGCCAGCAGTTTTAAGAGCTACGAGCAGTACTTC
clone size: NA; V gene: TRBV5-4; D gene: TRBD1; J gene: TRBJ1-5; CDR3 protein: CASSEQGVGQPQHF; CDR3 DNA: TGTGCCAGCAGCGAACAGGGGGTTGGGCAGCCCCAGCATTTT
clone size: once; V gene: TRBV5-4; D gene: NA; J gene: TRBJ1-4; CDR3 protein: CASSSGNREKLFF; CDR3 DNA: TGTGCCAGCAGCTCGGGGAATAGGGAAAAACTGTTTTTT
clone size: NA; V gene: TRBV7-8; D gene: TRBD1; J gene: TRBJ2-5; CDR3 protein: CASFSGTGVQETQYF; CDR3 DNA: TGTGCCAGCTTTAGCGGGACAGGGGTCCAAGAGACCCAGTACTTC
clone size: NA; V gene: TRBV6-1; D gene: TRBD2; J gene: TRBJ2-7; CDR3 protein: CASSEGLAGTYEQYF; CDR3 DNA: TGTGCCAGCAGTGAAGGACTAGCGGGAACCTACGAGCAGTACTTC
clone size: NA; V gene: TRBV30; D gene: TRBD1; J gene: TRBJ2-7; CDR3 protein: CAWSEITGVEQYF; CDR3 DNA: TGTGCCTGGAGTGAGATCACAGGGGTCGAGCAGTACTTC
clone size: NA; V gene: TRBV28; D gene: NA; J gene: TRBJ2-7; CDR3 protein: CASTLTWNPHEQYF; CDR3 DNA: TGTGCCAGCACCCTTACGTGGAACCCCCACGAGCAGTACTTC
clone size: NA; V gene: TRBV18; D gene: TRBD1; J gene: TRBJ1-5; CDR3 protein: CASADRGSEPQHF; CDR3 DNA: TGTGCCAGCGCGGACAGGGGTTCGGAGCCCCAGCATTTT
clone size: NA; V gene: TRBV11-2; D gene: TRBD1; J gene: TRBJ2-3; CDR3 protein: CASSSGTAFTDTQYF; CDR3 DNA: TGTGCCAGCAGCTCCGGGACAGCGTTCACAGATACGCAGTATTTT
clone size: NA; V gene: TRBV5-1; D gene: NA; J gene: TRBJ2-1; CDR3 protein: CASSPGSHNEQFF; CDR3 DNA: TGCGCCAGCAGCCCCGGGAGCCACAATGAGCAGTTCTTC
clone size: NA; V gene: TRBV4-1; D gene: NA; J gene: TRBJ2-7; CDR3 protein: CASSPGLISYEQYF; CDR3 DNA: TGCGCCAGCAGTCCGGGACTGATCTCCTACGAGCAGTACTTC
clone size: NA; V gene: TRBV5-4; D gene: NA; J gene: TRBJ2-5; CDR3 protein: CASSLTTQETQYF; CDR3 DNA: TGTGCCAGCAGCTTGACTACTCAAGAGACCCAGTACTTC
clone size: NA; V gene: TRBV6-5; D gene: NA; J gene: TRBJ1-4; CDR3 protein: CASSYSNWGEKLFF; CDR3 DNA: TGTGCCAGCAGTTACTCGAATTGGGGTGAAAAACTGTTTTTT
clone size: NA; V gene: TRBV7-8; D gene: TRBD1; J gene: TRBJ2-7; CDR3 protein: CASSLGTGTLSYEQYF; CDR3 DNA: TGTGCCAGCAGCCTCGGGACAGGGACCCTCTCCTACGAGCAGTACTTC
clone size: NA; V gene: TRBV5-1; D gene: TRBD2; J gene: TRBJ2-7; CDR3 protein: CASSLGAGGTSYEQYF; CDR3 DNA: TGCGCCAGCAGCTTGGGGGCGGGAGGCACCTCCTACGAGCAGTACTTC
clone size: NA; V gene: TRBV19; D gene: NA; J gene: TRBJ1-1; CDR3 protein: CASSIDPGIAEAFF; CDR3 DNA: TGTGCCAGTAGTATAGACCCGGGGATCGCTGAAGCTTTCTTT
clone size: NA; V gene: TRBV30; D gene: TRBD1; J gene: TRBJ2-3; CDR3 protein: CAWTRQGGKVTDTQYF; CDR3 DNA: TGTGCCTGGACTAGACAGGGGGGAAAGGTAACAGATACGCAGTATTTT
clone size: NA; V gene: TRBV6-1; D gene: NA; J gene: TRBJ1-6; CDR3 protein: CASSEEQNSPLHF; CDR3 DNA: TGTGCCAGCAGTGAAGAACAGAATTCACCCCTCCACTTT
clone size: NA; V gene: TRBV18; D gene: NA; J gene: TRBJ2-7; CDR3 protein: CASSPSYGGQLDEQYF; CDR3 DNA: TGTGCCAGCTCACCTTCATACGGGGGCCAACTGGACGAGCAGTACTTC
clone size: NA; V gene: TRBV30; D gene: TRBD1; J gene: TRBJ2-7; CDR3 protein: CAWSTGTGAGRSGYF; CDR3 DNA: TGTGCCTGGAGCACCGGGACAGGAGCCGGGCGATCTGGGTACTTC
clone size: NA; V gene: TRBV20-1; D gene: NA; J gene: TRBJ2-1; CDR3 protein: CSAAGPNEQFF; CDR3 DNA: TGCAGTGCTGCGGGGCCTAATGAGCAGTTCTTC
clone size: NA; V gene: TRBV11-2; D gene: NA; J gene: TRBJ2-2; CDR3 protein: CASSPGSKNTGELFF; CDR3 DNA: TGTGCCAGCAGCCCCGGATCGAAGAACACCGGGGAGCTGTTTTTT
clone size: NA; V gene: TRBV30; D gene: NA; J gene: TRBJ2-3; CDR3 protein: CAWSEIGVSTDTQYF; CDR3 DNA: TGTGCCTGGAGTGAGATTGGCGTAAGCACAGATACGCAGTATTTT
clone size: NA; V gene: TRBV5-6; D gene: NA; J gene: TRBJ2-3; CDR3 protein: CASSTLHDSEDTQYF; CDR3 DNA: TGTGCCAGCAGCACGCTCCACGATTCTGAAGATACGCAGTATTTT
clone size: NA; V gene: TRBV5-1; D gene: TRBD2; J gene: TRBJ2-7; CDR3 protein: CASSPGGTQSSYEQYF; CDR3 DNA: TGCGCCAGCAGCCCCGGGGGGACTCAGAGCTCCTACGAGCAGTACTTC
clone size: NA; V gene: TRBV11-2; D gene: TRBD2; J gene: TRBJ2-7; CDR3 protein: CASSLGTSGIEQYF; CDR3 DNA: TGTGCCAGCAGCTTAGGGACTAGCGGGATCGAGCAGTACTTC
clone size: NA; V gene: TRBV4-3; D gene: NA; J gene: TRBJ2-2; CDR3 protein: CASSQDFNTGELFF; CDR3 DNA: TGCGCCAGCAGCCAAGATTTTAACACCGGGGAGCTGTTTTTT
clone size: NA; V gene: TRBV5-4; D gene: NA; J gene: TRBJ1-1; CDR3 protein: CASSLLGAGGRTEAFF; CDR3 DNA: TGTGCCAGCAGCTTGTTGGGTGCCGGGGGGCGGACTGAAGCTTTCTTT
clone size: NA; V gene: TRBV6-1; D gene: NA; J gene: TRBJ2-1; CDR3 protein: CASTLDSPSYNEQFF; CDR3 DNA: TGTGCCAGCACCCTGGACAGCCCCTCCTACAATGAGCAGTTCTTC
clone size: NA; V gene: TRBV18; D gene: NA; J gene: TRBJ1-1; CDR3 protein: CASSPQQAAETEAFF; CDR3 DNA: TGTGCCAGCTCACCTCAACAGGCGGCGGAAACTGAAGCTTTCTTT
clone size: NA; V gene: TRBV28; D gene: NA; J gene: TRBJ1-2; CDR3 protein: CASAGEGGYTF; CDR3 DNA: TGTGCCAGCGCGGGGGAGGGTGGCTACACCTTC
clone size: NA; V gene: TRBV29-1; D gene: NA; J gene: TRBJ2-7; CDR3 protein: CSVTEGTREQYF; CDR3 DNA: TGCAGCGTGACGGAGGGAACCCGCGAGCAGTACTTC
clone size: NA; V gene: TRBV5-1; D gene: NA; J gene: TRBJ2-3; CDR3 protein: CASSLVGSMLTDTQYF; CDR3 DNA: TGCGCCAGCAGCTTGGTTGGGTCTATGCTCACAGATACGCAGTATTTT
clone size: NA; V gene: TRBV6-5; D gene: NA; J gene: TRBJ2-7; CDR3 protein: CASSYSQRSYEQYF; CDR3 DNA: TGTGCCAGCAGTTACTCGCAGAGGTCCTACGAGCAGTACTTC
clone size: NA; V gene: TRBV19; D gene: NA; J gene: TRBJ1-2; CDR3 protein: CASRKDTNYGYTF; CDR3 DNA: TGTGCCAGTAGGAAGGACACCAACTATGGCTACACCTTC
clone size: NA; V gene: TRBV6-5; D gene: NA; J gene: TRBJ2-3; CDR3 protein: CASSFQAGTQYF; CDR3 DNA: TGTGCCAGCAGTTTCCAAGCGGGCACGCAGTATTTT
clone size: NA; V gene: TRBV6-5; D gene: NA; J gene: TRBJ2-2; CDR3 protein: CASRKPVTGELFF; CDR3 DNA: TGTGCCAGCAGAAAACCGGTCACCGGGGAGCTGTTTTTT
clone size: NA; V gene: TRBV27; D gene: NA; J gene: TRBJ1-1; CDR3 protein: CASSYKDNTEAFF; CDR3 DNA: TGTGCCAGCAGTTATAAGGATAACACTGAAGCTTTCTTT
clone size: NA; V gene: TRBV19; D gene: TRBD1; J gene: TRBJ1-5; CDR3 protein: CASSIGGQGGAYSNQPQHF; CDR3 DNA: TGTGCCAGTAGTATAGGAGGACAGGGAGGGGCGTATAGCAATCAGCCCCAGCATTTT
clone size: few; V gene: TRBV10-3; D gene: NA; J gene: TRBJ1-2; CDR3 protein: CAIRDYGYTF; CDR3 DNA: TGTGCCATCAGGGACTATGGCTACACCTTC
clone size: NA; V gene: TRBV29-1; D gene: TRBD1; J gene: TRBJ1-1; CDR3 protein: CSVGDRDTNTEAFF; CDR3 DNA: TGCAGCGTTGGAGACAGGGACACGAACACTGAAGCTTTCTTT
clone size: NA; V gene: TRBV7-2; D gene: TRBD1; J gene: TRBJ1-1; CDR3 protein: CASRSTGGGPEAFF; CDR3 DNA: TGTGCCAGCAGATCGACAGGGGGAGGACCTGAAGCTTTCTTT
clone size: NA; V gene: TRBV5-1; D gene: NA; J gene: TRBJ1-3; CDR3 protein: CASSFLGRSGNTIYF; CDR3 DNA: TGCGCCAGCAGCTTTTTAGGGCGCTCTGGAAACACCATATATTTT
clone size: NA; V gene: TRBV6-6; D gene: TRBD1; J gene: TRBJ1-2; CDR3 protein: CASSYSGQGLYGYTF; CDR3 DNA: TGTGCCAGCAGTTACTCTGGACAGGGTCTCTATGGCTACACCTTC
clone size: NA; V gene: TRBV5-1; D gene: TRBD1; J gene: TRBJ1-4; CDR3 protein: CASSLMGQGNRGGEKLFF; CDR3 DNA: TGCGCCAGCAGCTTGATGGGACAGGGAAATAGAGGCGGTGAAAAACTGTTTTTT
clone size: once; V gene: TRBV7-2; D gene: NA; J gene: TRBJ1-2; CDR3 protein: CASSLAANF; CDR3 DNA: TGTGCCAGCAGCTTAGCGGCAAACTTC
clone size: NA; V gene: TRBV28; D gene: TRBD2; J gene: TRBJ2-5; CDR3 protein: CASSFSGGQETQYF; CDR3 DNA: TGTGCCAGCAGTTTTAGCGGGGGACAAGAGACCCAGTACTTC
clone size: NA; V gene: TRBV12-2; D gene: NA; J gene: TRBJ1-1; CDR3 protein: CASRPRETTTEAFF; CDR3 DNA: TGTGCAAGTCGCCCCAGGGAAACGACCACTGAAGCTTTCTTT
clone size: NA; V gene: TRBV18; D gene: NA; J gene: TRBJ1-4; CDR3 protein: CASSQYPNEKLFF; CDR3 DNA: TGTGCCAGCTCTCAGTACCCTAATGAAAAACTGTTTTTT
clone size: NA; V gene: TRBV10-3; D gene: TRBD2; J gene: TRBJ2-3; CDR3 protein: CAISPSGGLYTQYF; CDR3 DNA: TGTGCCATCAGTCCTAGCGGGGGGCTGTATACGCAGTATTTT
clone size: once; V gene: TRBV28; D gene: TRBD1; J gene: TRBJ1-2; CDR3 protein: CASSLVAGGSNYGYTF; CDR3 DNA: TGTGCCAGCAGTTTAGTGGCAGGGGGTTCTAACTATGGCTACACCTTC